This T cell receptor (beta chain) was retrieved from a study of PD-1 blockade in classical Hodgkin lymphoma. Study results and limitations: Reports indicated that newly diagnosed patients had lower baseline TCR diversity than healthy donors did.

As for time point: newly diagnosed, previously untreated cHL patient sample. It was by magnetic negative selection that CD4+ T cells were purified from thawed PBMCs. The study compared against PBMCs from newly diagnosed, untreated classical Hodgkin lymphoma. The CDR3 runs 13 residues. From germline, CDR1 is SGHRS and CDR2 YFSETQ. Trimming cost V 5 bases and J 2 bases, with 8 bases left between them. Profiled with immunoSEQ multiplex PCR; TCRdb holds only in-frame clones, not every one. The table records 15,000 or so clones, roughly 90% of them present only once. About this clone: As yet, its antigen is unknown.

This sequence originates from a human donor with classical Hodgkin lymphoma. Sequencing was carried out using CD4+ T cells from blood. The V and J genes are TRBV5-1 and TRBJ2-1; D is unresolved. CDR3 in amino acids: CASSRDAYNEQFF. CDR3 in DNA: TGCGCCAGCAGTCGTGACGCCTACAATGAGCAGTTCTTC.